Listed below are T cell receptor beta chains from one sample, sequenced in a study of cytomegalovirus exposure and HLA in healthy donors. Clones were read by immunoSEQ multiplex PCR, and TCRdb kept only the in-frame ones, dropping some. The data hold under 110,000 clones, with 60% to 85% observed a single time. Sequencing was performed on PBMCs. The receptors were sampled from a man between 50 and 59 years old in good health and CMV-seronegative. CDR3s include the opening cysteine and the closing phenylalanine or tryptophan. The D gene is left open where the match is weak. Clone size, where shown, is once, few, many, or a class for clones that have expanded.

clone size: NA; V gene: TRBV5-4; J gene: TRBJ2-1; D gene: TRBD1; CDR3 protein: CASSPGQGSWNEQFF; CDR3 DNA: TGTGCCAGCAGCCCGGGACAGGGGAGTTGGAATGAGCAGTTCTTC
clone size: NA; V gene: TRBV7-3; J gene: TRBJ2-2; D gene: TRBD2; CDR3 protein: CASSPTGGGNTGELFF; CDR3 DNA: TGTGCCAGCAGCCCCACGGGCGGGGGGAACACCGGGGAGCTGTTTTTT
clone size: NA; V gene: TRBV25-1; J gene: TRBJ1-6; D gene: NA; CDR3 protein: CASRGGANSPLHF; CDR3 DNA: TGTGCCTCTAGGGGGGGGGCTAATTCACCCCTCCACTTT
clone size: NA; V gene: TRBV9; J gene: TRBJ2-1; D gene: TRBD2; CDR3 protein: CASSDPGTSFVDEQFF; CDR3 DNA: TGTGCCAGCAGCGATCCCGGGACTAGCTTCGTCGATGAGCAGTTCTTC
clone size: NA; V gene: TRBV5-4; J gene: TRBJ2-5; D gene: NA; CDR3 protein: CASSPPGETQYF; CDR3 DNA: TGTGCCAGCAGCCCACCGGGAGAGACCCAGTACTTC
clone size: NA; V gene: TRBV4-3; J gene: TRBJ1-2; D gene: NA; CDR3 protein: CASSQAPGSLGYGYTF; CDR3 DNA: TGCGCCAGCAGCCAAGCCCCGGGATCACTGGGCTATGGCTACACCTTC
clone size: NA; V gene: TRBV18; J gene: TRBJ2-1; D gene: TRBD1; CDR3 protein: CASSPGTGQGGNEQFF; CDR3 DNA: TGTGCCAGCTCACCTGGCACGGGACAGGGAGGGAATGAGCAGTTCTTC
clone size: NA; V gene: TRBV4-2; J gene: TRBJ1-5; D gene: NA; CDR3 protein: CASSQDRGGIGGPGPNQPQHF; CDR3 DNA: TGTGCCAGCAGCCAAGATCGAGGAGGGATAGGTGGGCCCGGGCCCAATCAGCCCCAGCATTTT
clone size: NA; V gene: TRBV2; J gene: TRBJ2-2; D gene: TRBD1; CDR3 protein: CASTNRGRGGELFF; CDR3 DNA: TGTGCCAGCACCAACAGGGGGCGCGGCGGGGAGCTGTTTTTT
clone size: NA; V gene: TRBV27; J gene: TRBJ1-5; D gene: NA; CDR3 protein: CASSTGFNQPQHF; CDR3 DNA: TGTGCCAGCAGTACAGGCTTCAATCAGCCCCAGCATTTT
clone size: NA; V gene: TRBV5-1; J gene: TRBJ2-2; D gene: TRBD1; CDR3 protein: CASSWTGTTNTGELFF; CDR3 DNA: TGCGCCAGCAGCTGGACAGGCACCACGAACACCGGGGAGCTGTTTTTT
clone size: NA; V gene: TRBV7-9; J gene: TRBJ2-5; D gene: NA; CDR3 protein: CASSPGGGPQETQYF; CDR3 DNA: TGTGCCAGCAGCCCAGGCGGAGGGCCCCAAGAGACCCAGTACTTC
clone size: NA; V gene: TRBV7-9; J gene: TRBJ1-5; D gene: TRBD1; CDR3 protein: CASSLGQEGQPQHF; CDR3 DNA: TGTGCCAGCAGCTTGGGACAGGAGGGTCAGCCCCAGCATTTT
clone size: few; V gene: TRBV4-1; J gene: TRBJ1-2; D gene: TRBD1; CDR3 protein: CASSQEDRGLGGYTF; CDR3 DNA: TGCGCCAGCAGCCAAGAGGACAGGGGGCTTGGTGGCTACACCTTC
clone size: few; V gene: TRBV18; J gene: TRBJ1-1; D gene: NA; CDR3 protein: CASSQSDTEAFF; CDR3 DNA: TGTGCCAGCTCCCAAAGCGACACTGAAGCTTTCTTT
clone size: once; V gene: TRBV29-1; J gene: TRBJ1-1; D gene: NA; CDR3 protein: CSGQIQGNTEAFF; CDR3 DNA: TGCAGCGGTCAGATACAGGGCAACACTGAAGCTTTCTTT
clone size: NA; V gene: TRBV2; J gene: TRBJ1-5; D gene: NA; CDR3 protein: CATKETPAGNQPQHF; CDR3 DNA: TGTGCCACCAAAGAGACCCCCGCGGGGAATCAGCCCCAGCATTTT
clone size: NA; V gene: TRBV27; J gene: TRBJ2-7; D gene: NA; CDR3 protein: CASRNSGGGYEQYF; CDR3 DNA: TGTGCCAGCAGAAACTCAGGGGGAGGCTACGAGCAGTACTTC
clone size: once; V gene: TRBV25-1; J gene: TRBJ1-3; D gene: NA; CDR3 protein: CASSEPGWGNTIYF; CDR3 DNA: TGTGCCAGCAGTGAACCGGGGTGGGGAAACACCATATATTTT
clone size: few; V gene: TRBV4-3; J gene: TRBJ2-7; D gene: TRBD2; CDR3 protein: CASSHQAGGGTNEQYF; CDR3 DNA: TGCGCCAGCAGCCACCAGGCGGGGGGGGGAACCAACGAGCAGTACTTC
clone size: NA; V gene: TRBV27; J gene: TRBJ2-1; D gene: NA; CDR3 protein: CASSPAVGSYNEQFF; CDR3 DNA: TGTGCCAGCAGTCCCGCTGTCGGCTCCTACAATGAGCAGTTCTTC
clone size: NA; V gene: TRBV5-1; J gene: TRBJ1-5; D gene: NA; CDR3 protein: CASSLAGRNQPQHF; CDR3 DNA: TGCGCCAGCAGCTTGGCAGGCCGCAATCAGCCCCAGCATTTT
clone size: NA; V gene: TRBV30; J gene: TRBJ1-1; D gene: NA; CDR3 protein: CAWSAEAVRFF; CDR3 DNA: TGTGCCTGGAGTGCGGAGGCGGTCAGGTTCTTT
clone size: NA; V gene: TRBV19; J gene: TRBJ1-3; D gene: NA; CDR3 protein: CASNEQGFLSGNTIYF; CDR3 DNA: TGTGCCAGTAACGAACAGGGCTTTCTCTCTGGAAACACCATATATTTT
clone size: NA; V gene: TRBV19; J gene: TRBJ2-3; D gene: NA; CDR3 protein: CASSYGGGPGDTQYF; CDR3 DNA: TGTGCCAGTAGTTATGGGGGGGGGCCTGGAGATACGCAGTATTTT
clone size: NA; V gene: TRBV18; J gene: TRBJ1-1; D gene: TRBD1; CDR3 protein: CASSKGGGLETEAFF; CDR3 DNA: TGTGCCAGCTCGAAAGGAGGGGGCTTAGAGACTGAAGCTTTCTTT
clone size: NA; V gene: TRBV5-1; J gene: TRBJ2-7; D gene: NA; CDR3 protein: CASSFQGYEQYF; CDR3 DNA: TGCGCCAGCAGCTTTCAGGGCTACGAGCAGTACTTC
clone size: NA; V gene: TRBV7-8; J gene: TRBJ1-1; D gene: TRBD1; CDR3 protein: CASSLARQGVEAFF; CDR3 DNA: TGTGCCAGCAGCTTAGCGCGGCAGGGGGTTGAAGCTTTCTTT
clone size: NA; V gene: TRBV7-2; J gene: TRBJ2-4; D gene: NA; CDR3 protein: CASSLGGNVAKNIQYF; CDR3 DNA: TGTGCCAGCAGCTTAGGAGGAAATGTAGCCAAAAACATTCAGTACTTC
clone size: NA; V gene: TRBV19; J gene: TRBJ2-7; D gene: NA; CDR3 protein: CASSIGGVGSYEQYF; CDR3 DNA: TGTGCCAGTAGTATAGGGGGAGTGGGCTCCTACGAGCAGTACTTC
clone size: NA; V gene: TRBV19; J gene: TRBJ2-2; D gene: NA; CDR3 protein: CASSIKIGGTGELFF; CDR3 DNA: TGTGCCAGTAGTATAAAGATCGGTGGCACCGGGGAGCTGTTTTTT
clone size: few; V gene: TRBV6-5; J gene: TRBJ1-1; D gene: NA; CDR3 protein: CASSYAAEGYTEAFF; CDR3 DNA: TGTGCCAGCAGTTATGCGGCGGAGGGGTACACTGAAGCTTTCTTT
clone size: NA; V gene: TRBV30; J gene: TRBJ2-2; D gene: TRBD1; CDR3 protein: CAWSSIGGYNGELFF; CDR3 DNA: TGTGCCTGGAGCTCTATAGGGGGCTATAACGGGGAGCTGTTTTTT
clone size: few; V gene: TRBV7-2; J gene: TRBJ1-5; D gene: TRBD1; CDR3 protein: CASSLAPPDRGSYSNQPQHF; CDR3 DNA: TGTGCCAGCAGCTTAGCGCCCCCGGACAGGGGGTCATATAGCAATCAGCCCCAGCATTTT
clone size: NA; V gene: TRBV5-1; J gene: TRBJ1-1; D gene: NA; CDR3 protein: CASSFTTQGSAEAFF; CDR3 DNA: TGCGCCAGCAGCTTCACCACTCAGGGGTCCGCTGAAGCTTTCTTT
clone size: NA; V gene: TRBV19; J gene: TRBJ2-4; D gene: NA; CDR3 protein: CASSSGAVAKNIQYF; CDR3 DNA: TGTGCCAGTAGTAGCGGAGCAGTAGCCAAAAACATTCAGTACTTC
clone size: NA; V gene: TRBV7-9; J gene: TRBJ2-3; D gene: TRBD2; CDR3 protein: CSSSFNLAGLADTQYF; CDR3 DNA: TGTTCCAGCAGCTTTAACCTAGCGGGATTAGCAGATACGCAGTATTTT
clone size: NA; V gene: TRBV7-8; J gene: TRBJ2-4; D gene: NA; CDR3 protein: CASSLDPGLDIQYF; CDR3 DNA: TGTGCCAGCAGCTTAGATCCAGGGTTGGACATTCAGTACTTC
clone size: NA; V gene: TRBV19; J gene: TRBJ2-1; D gene: NA; CDR3 protein: CASRKGGDRGQEQFF; CDR3 DNA: TGTGCCAGTAGAAAAGGAGGGGACCGGGGTCAGGAGCAGTTCTTC
clone size: NA; V gene: TRBV19; J gene: TRBJ1-2; D gene: TRBD1; CDR3 protein: CASKAGTGTLYGYTF; CDR3 DNA: TGTGCCAGTAAAGCGGGGACAGGGACCCTCTATGGCTACACCTTC
clone size: few; V gene: TRBV18; J gene: TRBJ1-1; D gene: TRBD1; CDR3 protein: CASSPGTGGLNTEAFF; CDR3 DNA: TGTGCCAGCTCACCCGGGACAGGGGGCTTGAACACTGAAGCTTTCTTT
clone size: NA; V gene: TRBV6-1; J gene: TRBJ2-7; D gene: TRBD1; CDR3 protein: CARPRTGHYEQYF; CDR3 DNA: TGTGCCAGACCACGGACAGGGCACTACGAGCAGTACTTC